This T cell receptor beta chain stems from a study of blood T cell repertoires in COVID-19. The protocol was immunoSEQ multiplex PCR, while the TCRdb copy is restricted to in-frame clones and leaves out a portion. The data show a few hundred thousand clones, with roughly 85% seen just once and approximately 3.1% held by the top ten. The V segment lost 0 bases and the J segment 4 bases; nucleotides outside the gene matches: 6. Germline values: CDR1 SGDLS, CDR2 YYNGEE. CDR3 length: 15 residues. This clonotype originated in a woman aged 18-29 years with acute or convalescent COVID-19. The chain recombines TRBV9 with TRBJ2-5; TRBD2 matches 7 bases. Sequencing was performed on peripheral blood. The CDR3 protein is CASSVVGGRGETQYF. CDR3 in DNA: TGTGCCAGCAGCGTAGTGGGCGGGAGAGGAGAGACCCAGTACTTC.